This T cell receptor (beta chain) was found in a study of shared clonotypes between healthy human individuals. CDR1 is DFQATT, CDR2 SNEGSKA, per germline (reference sequence). The CDR3 runs 8 residues. About this clone: Compared with germline, one end of the junction differs, possibly owing to a read error.

In the naive CD8 group, cells lacked CD45RO and were positively selected for CCR7, so terminally differentiated effector memory CD45RA+ cells were left out. Donors were healthy HIV-negative adults without recent acute infections or vaccinations. Libraries were prepared by immunoSEQ multiplex PCR; TCRdb keeps only in-frame clonotypes and omits some of them. Counted here are about 2 million clones, approximately 95% occurring once; the ten biggest clones make up approximately 1.2%. The source is a man younger than 35 in good health. The chain uses TRBV20-1 and TRBJ1-4, with D unclear. Sequenced input: naive CD8+ T cells sorted from blood. The DNA for the CDR3 is TGCAGTGCCGGAGAGGGTAGTTTT. Its translation is CSAGEGSF.